This T cell receptor (beta chain) derives from a study of T cells in Graves' hyperthyroidism and ophthalmopathy. Study observations and caveats: Blood also held most thyroid clonotypes expanded beyond 0.001.

This clonotype was observed a single time. Antigen unknown. This CDR3 is built from 14 residues. V was shortened by 1 base and J by 8 bases, with 15 bases between the two germline ends. Germline V gene data show CDR1 as SGDLS and CDR2 as YYNGEE. Researchers took RNA transcripts and amplified the TCR beta CDR3 regions from them. With the HTBI primer set, the TCR CDR3 went through a first round of RT-PCR. TCRdb independently ran MiXCR on the multiplex PCR reads; one entry per CDR3 protein. The sample carries approximately 530,000 distinct CDR3 sequences, just under 20% recorded once. The chain carries TRBV9 and TRBJ1-1; no reliable D call. Sequenced input: blood. This TCR was sampled from a man aged 35 to 55 with Graves' ophthalmopathy. CDR3 nucleotides: TGTGCCAGCAGCGTATCTACGCCCGGTTCCGAAGCTTTCTTT. Encoded protein: CASSVSTPGSEAFF.